Each of the 5 T cell receptor beta chains below was sequenced from the same sample in a study of blood T cell repertoires in COVID-19. TCRdb's table, derived via immunoSEQ multiplex PCR, lists solely in-frame clones and lacks some. Among about 260,000 clones, 87% were seen once, and the ten largest hold about 2.2%. Input material: peripheral blood. These receptors all stem from a woman in her forties or fifties who had recovered from COVID-19.

This chain links TRBV6-1 with TRBJ1-5, with D possibly matching TRBD1 (5 bases). The length of the CDR3 is 14 residues. Trimming left V 6 bases short and J 4 bases short, with 13 bases between. Germline V lookup: CDR1 MNHNS, CDR2 SASEGT. CDR3 sequence: CASSAAGGNQPQHF. The CDR3 DNA reads as TGTGCCAGCAGCGCTGCGGGGGGTAATCAGCCCCAGCATTTT.

V usage is TRBV6-2 or TRBV6-3 and J usage is TRBJ2-7, with D perhaps TRBD1 (6 bases). Trimming removed 5 bases from V and 7 bases from J, with 12 bases in between. From germline, CDR1 is MNHEY and CDR2 SVGEGT. The length of the CDR3 is 12 residues. The CDR3 region has the DNA TGTGCCAGCAGTCCGACAGGTCCTGAGCAGTACTTC. It yields the protein CASSPTGPEQYF.

The chain couples TRBV6-5 to TRBJ2-5; 8 nucleotides agree with TRBD1. This CDR3 has 14 residues. Germline lookup yields CDR1 MNHEY and CDR2 SVGAGI. The V segment lost 2 bases and the J segment 8 bases; nucleotides outside the gene matches: 7. CDR3 region: CASSYGFTGGTQYF. The CDR3 nucleotides read TGTGCCAGCAGTTACGGGTTTACAGGGGGTACCCAGTACTTC.

V gene TRBV28 combines with J gene TRBJ1-1; no definite D call. The CDR3 spans 12 residues. Trimming cost V 6 bases and J 3 bases, with 8 bases left between them. Germline V gene lookup returns CDR1 MDHEN and CDR2 SYDVKM. The CDR3 DNA reads TGTGCCAGCAGCGAACGGGACACTGAAGCTTTCTTT. This encodes CASSERDTEAFF. The variable domain in full, with the rest retrieved from reference TRBV28 and TRBJ1-1, is DVKVTQSSRYLVKRTGEKVFLECVQDMDHENMFWYRQDPGLGLRLIYFSYDVKMKEKGDIPEGYSVSREKKERFSLILESASTNQTSMYLCASSERDTEAFFGQGTRLTVV.

V is TRBV5-1 and J is TRBJ2-1; TRBD2 matches 7 bases. The trim removed 0 bases at V and 6 bases at J, leaving 6 bases unmatched. This CDR3 has 15 amino acids. In germline, CDR1 is SGHRS, CDR2 YFSETQ. CDR3 in amino acids: CASSLGRGTVNEQFF. CDR3 sequence (DNA): TGCGCCAGCAGCTTGGGGCGGGGGACGGTCAATGAGCAGTTCTTC.